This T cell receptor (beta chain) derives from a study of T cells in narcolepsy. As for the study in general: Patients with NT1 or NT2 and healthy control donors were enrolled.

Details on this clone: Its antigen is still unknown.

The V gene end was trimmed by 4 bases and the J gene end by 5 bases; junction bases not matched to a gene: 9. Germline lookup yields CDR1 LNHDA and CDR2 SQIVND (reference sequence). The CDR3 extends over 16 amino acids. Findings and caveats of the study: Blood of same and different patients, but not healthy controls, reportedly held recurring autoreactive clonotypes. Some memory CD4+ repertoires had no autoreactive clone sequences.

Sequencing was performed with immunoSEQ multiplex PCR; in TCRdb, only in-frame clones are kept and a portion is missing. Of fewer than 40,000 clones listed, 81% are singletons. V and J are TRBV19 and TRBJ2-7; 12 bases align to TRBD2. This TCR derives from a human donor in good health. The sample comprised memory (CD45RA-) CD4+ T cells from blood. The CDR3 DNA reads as TGTGCCAGTAGTACCACACTAGCGGGAGGAACCCACGAGCAGTACTTC. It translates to CASSTTLAGGTHEQYF.